Listed below are T cell receptor beta chains from one sample, sequenced in a study of cytomegalovirus exposure and HLA in healthy donors. The assay was immunoSEQ multiplex PCR, and TCRdb's table has in-frame clones only and misses some. The table records about 100,000 clones, 79% of them present only once. The source material was PBMCs. The origin of the receptors is a female donor in good health and CMV-seropositive. Each CDR3 is given with its conserved first and last residue. A D gene is named only where the DNA matches it firmly. Clone size, where shown, is once, few, many, or a class for clones that have expanded.

D gene	clone size	V gene	J gene	CDR3 DNA	CDR3 protein
-	-	TRBV5-1	TRBJ2-7	TGCGCCAGCAGCCCGGCGTTTGGGGGCGGCGAGCAGTACTTC	CASSPAFGGGEQYF
-	-	TRBV10-2	TRBJ1-1	TGCGCCAGCACCGTAACCGGGGGGACTGAAGCTTTCTTT	CASTVTGGTEAFF
TRBD1	-	TRBV2	TRBJ1-5	TGTGCCAGCAGCCAACAGGGGGGAAGCAATCAGCCCCAGCATTTT	CASSQQGGSNQPQHF
-	-	TRBV21-1	TRBJ2-4	TGTGCCAGCAGCAAAGCGGGCCAAGCCAAAAACAGTCAGTACTTC	CASSKAGQAKNSQYF
-	-	TRBV7-9	TRBJ1-4	TGTTCCAGCAGCTTAGTCGGGACATATGAAAAACTGTTTTTT	CSSSLVGTYEKLFF
-	-	TRBV5-4	TRBJ1-1	TGTGCCAGCAGCTTAACCGGGTTCTCAACCCCCGGCACTGAAGCTTTCTTT	CASSLTGFSTPGTEAFF
TRBD1	-	TRBV7-9	TRBJ2-7	TGTGCCAGCAGCTTCATTTCGACAGGGAGCTCCTACGAGCAGTACTTC	CASSFISTGSSYEQYF
TRBD2	-	TRBV4-1	TRBJ2-1	TGCGCCAGCAGCCAATTCTTGGCGGGAGTCTACAATGAGCAGTTCTTC	CASSQFLAGVYNEQFF
-	-	TRBV12-2	TRBJ1-1	TGTGCAAGTCGCTTTATCCGCACTGAAGCTTTCTTT	CASRFIRTEAFF
-	-	TRBV11-2	TRBJ2-1	TGTGCCAGCCGCCCACAGGGTAGGAATGAGCAGTTCTTC	CASRPQGRNEQFF
-	-	TRBV4-3	TRBJ2-7	TGCGCCAGCAGCCAAGTCCTCAGCGGTCTCACCTACGAGCAGTACTTC	CASSQVLSGLTYEQYF
TRBD2	once	TRBV7-6	TRBJ2-4	TGTGCCAGCAGCTTAGGGACTAGCGGGAGCGACATTCAGTACTTC	CASSLGTSGSDIQYF
TRBD2	-	TRBV27	TRBJ2-1	TGTGCCAGCCGGAGGACTAGCGGGAGCGGGGTCAATGAGCAGTTCTTC	CASRRTSGSGVNEQFF
TRBD2	-	TRBV7-9	TRBJ2-7	TGTGCCAGCAGCTCGTCTAGCGGGAGGGGTCGCGAGCAGTACTTC	CASSSSSGRGREQYF
TRBD1	-	TRBV6-1	TRBJ2-1	TGTGCCAGCATGGTGGGACAGGGGATGTTCTTC	CASMVGQGMFF
TRBD2	-	TRBV19	TRBJ2-7	TGTGCCAGTAGTATCAAGCGGGGGAGCTACGAGCAGTACTTC	CASSIKRGSYEQYF
-	few	TRBV5-1	TRBJ1-2	TGCGCCAGCAGCTTGGACGCGGGGAGCGGCTATGGCTACACCTTC	CASSLDAGSGYGYTF
-	-	TRBV5-1	TRBJ2-2	TGCGCCAGCAGCCCAACCGGGAACACCGGGGAGCTGTTTTTT	CASSPTGNTGELFF
-	once	TRBV5-8	TRBJ1-1	TGTGCCAGCAGCTTGGTTATAAGCGGGGGAAAGAACACTGAAGCTTTCTTT	CASSLVISGGKNTEAFF
TRBD2	-	TRBV27	TRBJ2-1	TGTGCCAGCAGTTTATACGCGGGAGCTATGCCCAATGAGCAGTTCTTC	CASSLYAGAMPNEQFF
-	-	TRBV10-1	TRBJ1-2	TGCGCCAGCAGCCCCTCAGGGTCGAGTGGCTACACCTTC	CASSPSGSSGYTF
TRBD1	-	TRBV5-6	TRBJ1-2	TGTGCCAGCAGCTTGGGACAGGGGGGTGGCTACACCTTC	CASSLGQGGGYTF
TRBD1	-	TRBV14	TRBJ2-2	TGTGCCAGCAGCCAAGCAGCAGGGGGCACCGGGGAGCTGTTTTTT	CASSQAAGGTGELFF
-	-	TRBV7-6	TRBJ2-7	TGTGCCAGCAGTATACTAGCAGGGAGCGCCGAGCAGTACTTC	CASSILAGSAEQYF
TRBD2	-	TRBV2	TRBJ2-7	TGTGCCAGCAGGGGACTAGTATACGAGCAGTACTTC	CASRGLVYEQYF
TRBD1	few	TRBV7-8	TRBJ1-2	TGTGCCAGCAGCTCGTCAGGGGGGTACGGCTATGGCTACACCTTC	CASSSSGGYGYGYTF
-	-	TRBV7-8	TRBJ2-4	TGTGCCAGCAGCTTACAGGGTCCGGAAAACATTCAGTACTTC	CASSLQGPENIQYF
TRBD1	-	TRBV10-1	TRBJ1-2	TGCGCCAGCACTCCCCGGGGGGACAGGCCTTCCCTCTATGGCTACACCTTC	CASTPRGDRPSLYGYTF
TRBD1	-	TRBV27	TRBJ2-7	TGTGCCAGCAGTAGGGGACAGTCCTACGAGCAGTACTTC	CASSRGQSYEQYF
-	once	TRBV4-1	TRBJ1-4	TGCGCCAGCAGCCAAGGGCCTAATGAAAAACTGTTTTTT	CASSQGPNEKLFF
-	-	TRBV27	TRBJ2-7	TGTGCCAGCAGTCGCAACCCCGGGACACCGACCTACGAGCAGTACTTC	CASSRNPGTPTYEQYF
TRBD1	-	TRBV25-1	TRBJ1-1	TGTGCCAGCAGTGAATTAAGAAGGGACAGCGATGAAGCTTTCTTT	CASSELRRDSDEAFF
-	few	TRBV5-5	TRBJ2-1	TGTGCCAGCAGCTTCAGTAACGCCCGAGGCTATGAGCAGTTCTTC	CASSFSNARGYEQFF
TRBD1	few	TRBV10-2	TRBJ1-1	TGCGCCAGCAGCGGTTATAGACAGGGAACGGCTGAAGCTTTCTTT	CASSGYRQGTAEAFF
TRBD2	-	TRBV6-6	TRBJ2-3	TGTGCCAGCAGTTACAGGACTAGCGGGTACACAGATACGCAGTATTTT	CASSYRTSGYTDTQYF
TRBD2	-	TRBV10-3	TRBJ2-1	TGTGCCACGGGCGTCCAGCGGGGGGGTTCCTACAATGAGCAGTTCTTC	CATGVQRGGSYNEQFF
-	-	TRBV6-1	TRBJ2-7	TGTGCCAGCAGACGCCGGGACACCTCCTACGAGCAGTACTTC	CASRRRDTSYEQYF
-	-	TRBV29-1	TRBJ1-3	TGCAGCGTTGTTAGCTCTGGAAACACCATATATTTT	CSVVSSGNTIYF
-	-	TRBV11-2	TRBJ2-7	TGTGCCAACAGCTTAGGCGGGATAGTAGACGAGCAGTACTTC	CANSLGGIVDEQYF
TRBD2	few	TRBV10-3	TRBJ2-3	TGTGCCATCAGTGCCTCGGGAGGCCCAGATACGCAGTATTTT	CAISASGGPDTQYF
-	-	TRBV7-2	TRBJ1-6	TGTGCCAGCAGCCCGCCCAGGGCACCCCTCCACTTT	CASSPPRAPLHF
-	-	TRBV19	TRBJ1-5	TGTGCCAGTAGTAAGACATTAGGTCAACCTCTCAATCAGCCCCAGCATTTT	CASSKTLGQPLNQPQHF
TRBD2	-	TRBV5-4	TRBJ2-7	TGTGCCAGCAGCCAAACTAGCGCTAAGGTCTACGAGCAGTACTTC	CASSQTSAKVYEQYF
-	-	TRBV7-9	TRBJ1-5	TGTGCCAGCAGTGCTGACAGCCGCAATCAGCCCCAGCATTTT	CASSADSRNQPQHF
TRBD2	-	TRBV7-2	TRBJ2-1	TGTGCCAGCAGACAACTAGCGGGGGTTATCAATGAGCAGTTCTTC	CASRQLAGVINEQFF
-	-	TRBV5-1	TRBJ1-4	TGCGCCAGCAGCCCAGGGGACACTAATGAAAAACTGTTTTTT	CASSPGDTNEKLFF
TRBD2	-	TRBV6-6	TRBJ2-7	TGTGCCAGCACGAAAGCGGGATTGTCCTACGAGCAGTACTTC	CASTKAGLSYEQYF
-	-	TRBV7-9	TRBJ2-7	TGTGCCAGCGTGGATTGGTCGGGTCGACCCTACGAGCAGTACTTC	CASVDWSGRPYEQYF
-	-	TRBV15	TRBJ2-3	TGTGCCACCAGCAGAGATCGGGGAGTAGAGCAGTATTTT	CATSRDRGVEQYF
-	-	TRBV30	TRBJ1-1	TGTGCCTGGGACAGACTGAACACTGAAGCTTTCTTT	CAWDRLNTEAFF
-	-	TRBV7-2	TRBJ1-1	TGTGCCAGCAGCATGGACAGAAAGAACACTGAAGCTTTCTTT	CASSMDRKNTEAFF
-	-	TRBV2	TRBJ2-2	TGTGCCAGCACTTCGTCCAACCAGGGAACCGGGGAGCTGTTTTTT	CASTSSNQGTGELFF